This T cell receptor beta chain is from a study of monozygotic twins with inflammatory bowel disease. Findings and limits, study-wide: It was in IBD patients that TCRbeta diversity (inverse Simpson) was lower than in healthy co-twins. Repertoire likeness was no different across concordant and discordant twins, perhaps owing to restricted power.

Points on this clonotype: Its specificity is unknown.

Eight reactions per sample, run separately, yielded cDNA. TCRdb reprocessed the 5' RACE reads and stores each CDR3 protein as one record, lacking DNA. The sample data list approximately 300,000 distinct CDR3 sequences. This CDR3 spans 13 amino acids. Per the germline V gene, CDR1 is SGHRS and CDR2 is YFSETQ. The sample comprised blood. V usage is TRBV5-1 and J usage is TRBJ1-1; TCRdb gives TRBD1 as the D gene, but with no DNA this cannot be confirmed. This clonotype originated in a human donor with ulcerative colitis or Crohn's disease, or a healthy co-twin of an affected twin (not recorded which). This CDR3 is CASTGTVRAEAFF.